This T cell receptor (beta chain) originates from a study of OX40 agonist ivuxolimab in advanced cancers. Comment on this clone: What it binds is unknown.

Study-wide points: CD8+ T cells (on average) carried more expanded clones than CD4+ T cells.

Patients had blood sampled at baseline and again on cycle 4 day 1 and cycle 7 day 1. Profiled with immunoSEQ multiplex PCR; TCRdb holds only in-frame clones, not every one. The sample consists of 90,000 to 100,000 clones, around 90% of them appearing once. V lost 1 base and J 3 bases, leaving 4 bases between the germline ends. The germline V gene encodes CDR1 LGHNT and CDR2 FRNRAP. This CDR3 region has 13 residues. This specimen consisted of CD4+ or CD8+ T cells sorted from blood, obtained in a trial of the OX40 agonist ivuxolimab. The sequence was obtained from an adult with an advanced solid tumor such as melanoma, head and neck, liver or kidney cancer. The V call is TRBV12-5, the J call TRBJ2-1; D not certain. CDR3 amino acids: CASGLGGYNEQFF. The CDR3, as DNA: TGTGCTAGTGGTTTGGGGGGCTACAATGAGCAGTTCTTC.